This TCR beta chain stems from a study of T cells in Graves' hyperthyroidism and ophthalmopathy. Study at large: Peripheral blood was obtained at initial diagnosis, preceding any treatment.

V was trimmed by 3 bases and J by 3 bases, leaving 8 bases between them. This CDR3 contains 12 residues. Germline V lookup: CDR1 DFQATT, CDR2 SNEGSKA (reference sequence). This clonotype showed up just a few times. The source material, RNA transcripts, was used to amplify TCR beta CDR3 regions. The HTBI primer set was used in a first-round RT-PCR of the TCR CDR3. TCRdb re-derived calls from the multiplex PCR reads in MiXCR, one entry per CDR3 protein. The sample has 450,000 to 550,000 distinct CDR3 sequences, roughly a quarter seen once. The chain employs TRBV20-1 and TRBJ2-5, with D perhaps matching TRBD2 (5 bases). This TCR came from a woman younger than 45 with Graves' ophthalmopathy. The sample was blood. DNA of the CDR3: TGCAGTGCTAGTCCCGGGGAAGAGACCCAGTACTTC. The encoded protein is CSASPGEETQYF.